One and the same sample provided the 8 T cell receptor beta chains below, sequenced in a study of Ad26.COV2.S vaccination and SARS-CoV-2 variants. The treatment denotes: 15 to 20 received Ad26.COV2.S at low or high dose, single or two shots; 5 received placebo; per-sample allocation not given. Collection of samples fell on day 63 after the first vaccine or placebo injection. Sequencing used immunoSEQ multiplex PCR; TCRdb keeps in-frame clones, though not all of them. Of hundreds of thousands of clones listed, around 90% are singletons. Source: peripheral blood, taken in a trial of Ad26.COV2.S vaccine versus placebo. All receptors come from a person between 18 and 59 years old who received the Ad26.COV2.S COVID-19 vaccine or a placebo.

The chain couples TRBV19 to TRBJ1-5, with no clear D. The germline V gene has CDR1 LNHDA and CDR2 SQIVND (reference sequence). The CDR3 is made up of 16 amino acids. The V end lost 7 bases, the J end lost 5 bases, and 21 bases lay between the germline ends. CDR3 region: CASNYLRAPLDQPQHF. For the CDR3, the DNA is TGTGCCAGTAACTACCTGAGGGCCCCCCTCGATCAGCCCCAGCATTTT.

The chain joins TRBV7-2 to TRBJ2-1; 7 bases are a match to TRBD1. CDR1 SGHTA and CDR2 FQGNSA come from the germline V gene. The V segment lost 5 bases and the J segment 4 bases; nucleotides outside the gene matches: 2. The CDR3 covers 13 residues. The CDR3 region is CASSMDRYNEQFF. In DNA form, the CDR3 reads TGTGCCAGCAGCATGGACAGGTACAATGAGCAGTTCTTC.

The chain recombines TRBV7-9 with TRBJ2-5; D unclear. This CDR3 comprises 13 residues. Germline CDR1 is SEHNR and CDR2 is FQNEAQ (reference sequence). V gave up 0 bases and J gave up 5 bases, with 7 bases separating them. The CDR3 protein is CASSLAGSETQYF. CDR3 nucleotides: TGTGCCAGCAGCTTAGCAGGTTCCGAGACCCAGTACTTC.

This chain uses TRBV6-2 or TRBV6-3 with TRBJ2-6; the D is unclear. In germline, CDR1 is MNHEY, CDR2 SVGEGT. V lost 2 bases and J 3 bases, leaving 17 bases between the germline ends. This CDR3 region has 18 residues. The CDR3 bases are TGTGCCAGCAGTTACACGGTCCCAGGATATGGTGGGGCCAACGTCCTGACTTTC. It is translated as CASSYTVPGYGGANVLTF.

The J gene is TRBJ2-7, the V gene TRBV11-2, with D perhaps given as TRBD1 or TRBD2 (5 bases each). Trimming removed 3 bases at V and 0 bases at J, with 12 bases between. This CDR3 contains 15 residues. Germline CDR1 reads SGHAT; CDR2 reads FQNNGV. CDR3 amino acids: CASSFRHGGSYEQYF. The CDR3, as DNA: TGTGCCAGCAGCTTTAGACATGGGGGCTCCTACGAGCAGTACTTC.

V gene TRBV7-2 combines with J gene TRBJ2-1; D is undetermined. This CDR3 is 14 amino acids long. V gave up 5 bases and J gave up 5 bases, with 13 bases separating them. Germline loops: CDR1 SGHTA, CDR2 FQGNSA. The CDR3 region has the DNA TGTGCCAGCAGCCTCACCTCCTGGGACAATGAGCAGTTCTTC. It specifies CASSLTSWDNEQFF. The full variable domain, completed using reference TRBV7-2 and TRBJ2-1, is GAGVSQSPSNKVTEKGKDVELRCDPISGHTALYWYRQSLGQGLEFLIYFQGNSAPDKSGLPSDRFSAERTGGSVSTLTIQRTQQEDSAVYLCASSLTSWDNEQFFGPGTRLTVL.

This clone was seen only once. The chain couples TRBV10-3 to TRBJ2-5, with 7 bases matching TRBD1. The CDR3 contains 15 residues. Germline values: CDR1 ENHRY, CDR2 SYGVKD. Trimming removed 3 bases from V and 2 bases from J; junction bases left unmatched: 6. The CDR3 nucleotides read TGTGCCATCAGTGACTCAAACAGGGGTCAAGAGACCCAGTACTTC. Translating gives CAISDSNRGQETQYF.

This clone was detected once. The rearrangement uses TRBV27 and TRBJ2-1; tentative D call: TRBD2 (5 bases). Trimming took off 6 bases at V and 2 bases at J, with 11 bases between the two ends. The CDR3 has 14 residues. CDR1 is MNHEY and CDR2 is SMNVEV in the germline V gene (reference sequence). CDR3 bases: TGTGCCAGCAGCCTACTAGGACCCTACAATGAGCAGTTCTTC. This gives the protein CASSLLGPYNEQFF.